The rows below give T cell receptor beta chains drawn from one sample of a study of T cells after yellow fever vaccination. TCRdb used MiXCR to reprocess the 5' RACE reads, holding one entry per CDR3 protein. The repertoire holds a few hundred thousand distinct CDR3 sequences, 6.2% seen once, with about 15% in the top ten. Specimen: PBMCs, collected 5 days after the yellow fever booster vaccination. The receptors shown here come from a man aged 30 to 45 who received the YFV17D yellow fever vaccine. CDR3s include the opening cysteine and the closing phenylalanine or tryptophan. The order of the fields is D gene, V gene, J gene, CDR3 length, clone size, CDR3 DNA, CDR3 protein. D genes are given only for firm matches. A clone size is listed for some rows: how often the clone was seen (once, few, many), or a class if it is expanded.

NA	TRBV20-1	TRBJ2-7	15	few	TGCAGTGCTAGAGATCCAGGGAAGGGTTCCTACGAGCAGTACTTC	CSARDPGKGSYEQYF
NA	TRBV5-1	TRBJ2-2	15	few	TGCGCCAGCAGCAACCGGGCTGCGAACACCGGGGAGCTGTTTTTT	CASSNRAANTGELFF
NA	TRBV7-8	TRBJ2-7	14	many	TGTGCCAGCAGCTTCCAGGCGGCCTCCTACGAGCAGTACTTC	CASSFQAASYEQYF
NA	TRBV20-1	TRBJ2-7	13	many	TGCAGTGCTAGAGAATCAGGGTCCTACGAGCAGTACTTC	CSARESGSYEQYF
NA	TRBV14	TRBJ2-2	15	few	TGTGCCAGCAGCCTAAGCCGTTCGAACACCGGGGAGCTGTTTTTT	CASSLSRSNTGELFF
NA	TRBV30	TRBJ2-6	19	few	TGTGCCTGGAGTAAAGAGGCAGGGAAAAATTACGGTGGGGCCAACGTCCTGACTTTC	CAWSKEAGKNYGGANVLTF
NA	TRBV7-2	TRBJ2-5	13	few	TGTGCCAGCAGTCCGAAGGGGGGGGAGACCCAGTACTTC	CASSPKGGETQYF
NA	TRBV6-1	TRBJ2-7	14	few	TGTGCCAGCAGTGGGGCGGGACAGAGTTACGAGCAGTACTTC	CASSGAGQSYEQYF
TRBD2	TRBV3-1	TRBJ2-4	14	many	TGTGCCAGCAGCCTGGGACTAGTAGGAAACATTCAGTACTTC	CASSLGLVGNIQYF
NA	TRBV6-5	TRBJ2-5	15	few	TGTGCCAGCAGTAACACGATCGCGTACCAAGAGACCCAGTACTTC	CASSNTIAYQETQYF
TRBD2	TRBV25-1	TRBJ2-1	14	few	TGTGCCAGCAGTGAGGGGACTAGTGTAAACGAGCAGTTCTTC	CASSEGTSVNEQFF
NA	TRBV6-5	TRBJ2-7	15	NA	TGTGCCAGCAGTTACTCGAGGGGTCCCCTTGCTCAGCAGTACTTC	CASSYSRGPLAQQYF
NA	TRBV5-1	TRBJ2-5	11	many	TGCGCCAGCAGCTTGGAAGAGACCCAGTACTTC	CASSLEETQYF
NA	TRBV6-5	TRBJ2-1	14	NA	TGTGCCAGCAGTTACAGGGGAACCTACAATGAGCAGTTCTTC	CASSYRGTYNEQFF
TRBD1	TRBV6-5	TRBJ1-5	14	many	TGTGCCACCCAGGAGCAGGGGGTCCTCGGGCCCCAGCATTTT	CATQEQGVLGPQHF
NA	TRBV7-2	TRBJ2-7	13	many	TGTGCCAGCAACTTCGCCCCGTACTACGAGCAGTACTTC	CASNFAPYYEQYF
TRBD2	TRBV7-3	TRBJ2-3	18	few	TGTGCCAGCAGCTTAAATGCTTGGACTAGCGGGGCCGGACATACGCAGTATTTT	CASSLNAWTSGAGHTQYF
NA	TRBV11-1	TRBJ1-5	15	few	TGTGCCAGCAGCTTAGGTACAGGCCTTGGCCAGCCCCAGCATTTT	CASSLGTGLGQPQHF
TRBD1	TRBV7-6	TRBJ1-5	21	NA	TGTGCCAGCAGCCCGAGAGCCGCCTCCGGGACAGGGACAATTAGCAATCAGCCCCAGCATTTT	CASSPRAASGTGTISNQPQHF
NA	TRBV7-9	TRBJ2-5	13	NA	TGTGCCAGCAGCGTTCACGGTGAAGGGACCCAGTACTTC	CASSVHGEGTQYF
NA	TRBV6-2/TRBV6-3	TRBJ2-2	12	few	TGTGCCAGCACGGAGCGCGGCCGGGAGCTGTTTTTT	CASTERGRELFF
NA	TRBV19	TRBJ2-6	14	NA	TGTGCCAGTGTTGGGACTGCCGGGGCCAACGTCCTGACTTTC	CASVGTAGANVLTF
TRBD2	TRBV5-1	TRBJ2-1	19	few	TGCGCCAGCAGCTTGGGAGGGAAGGGAGCGGGAGAATCGAGCAATGAGCAGTTCTTC	CASSLGGKGAGESSNEQFF
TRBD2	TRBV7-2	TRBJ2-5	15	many	TGTGCCAGCAGCAGGGGACTAGCAGACAGAGAGACCCAGTACTTC	CASSRGLADRETQYF
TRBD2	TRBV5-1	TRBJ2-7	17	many	TGCGCCAGCAGCTTGGCGGCTAGCGGGAGGGAGGACTACGAGCAGTACTTC	CASSLAASGREDYEQYF
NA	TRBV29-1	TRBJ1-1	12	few	TGCAGCGTTGTCGGGGGATCCACTGAAGCTTTCTTT	CSVVGGSTEAFF
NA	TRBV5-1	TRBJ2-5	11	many	TGCGCCAGCAGCGACGAAGAGACCCAGTACTTC	CASSDEETQYF
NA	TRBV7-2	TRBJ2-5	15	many	TGTGCCAGCAGCTTAGCAAATAGCGCTTGGGAGACCCAGTACTTC	CASSLANSAWETQYF
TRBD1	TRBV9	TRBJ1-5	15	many	TGTGCCAGCAGCGTGGGGACAGGGTTGAGTCAGCCCCAGCATTTT	CASSVGTGLSQPQHF
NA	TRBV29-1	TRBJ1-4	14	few	TGCAGCGTTAGGGTGGGGGCGAGTAATGAAAAACTGTTTTTT	CSVRVGASNEKLFF
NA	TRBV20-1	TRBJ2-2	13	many	TGCAGTGCTAGAGACGTGGGGTCCGGGGAGCTGTTTTTT	CSARDVGSGELFF
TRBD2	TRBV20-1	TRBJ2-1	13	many	TGCAGTGCTACTTTAGCGGGAGCACATGAGCAGTTCTTC	CSATLAGAHEQFF
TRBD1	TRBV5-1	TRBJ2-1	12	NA	TGCGCCAGTGGGACAGGGGGCCATGAGCAGTTCTTC	CASGTGGHEQFF
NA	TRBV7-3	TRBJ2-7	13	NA	TGTGCCAGCAGCGTAACTCAGGGGTCCGAGCAGTACTTC	CASSVTQGSEQYF
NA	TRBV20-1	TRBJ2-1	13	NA	TGCAGTGGGTCAAAGGCGGCCTACAATGAGCAGTTCTTC	CSGSKAAYNEQFF
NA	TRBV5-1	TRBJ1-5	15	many	TGCGCCAGCAGCTTGGCCGGACAGACCAATCAGCCCCAGCATTTT	CASSLAGQTNQPQHF
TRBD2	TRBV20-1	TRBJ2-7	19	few	TGCAGTGCTAGAGATGCCGGGACTAGCGGAGGTCGCGGGGGGTACGAGCAGTACTTC	CSARDAGTSGGRGGYEQYF
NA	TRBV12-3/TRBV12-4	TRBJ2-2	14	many	TGTGCCAGCAGTTACGTTCAGTACACCGGGGAGCTGTTTTTT	CASSYVQYTGELFF
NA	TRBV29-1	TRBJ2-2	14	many	TGCAGCGTTAAGTGGGAGCGGGTCACCGGGGAGCTGTTTTTT	CSVKWERVTGELFF
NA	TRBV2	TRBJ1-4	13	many	TGTGCCAGCAGAGACCACAGGGCTGAAAAACTGTTTTTT	CASRDHRAEKLFF
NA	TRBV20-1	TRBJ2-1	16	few	TGCAGTGCTAGAGATCTCGGGCGGGACACCTACAATGAGCAGTTCTTC	CSARDLGRDTYNEQFF
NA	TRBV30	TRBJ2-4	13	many	TGTGCCTGTTCCTTGGAAGCCAAAAACATTCAGTACTTC	CACSLEAKNIQYF
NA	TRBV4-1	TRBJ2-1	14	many	TGCGCCAGCAGCCAAGAGGCCAGACCCAATGAGCAGTTCTTC	CASSQEARPNEQFF
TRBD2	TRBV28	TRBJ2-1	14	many	TGTGCCAGCACCAAAGCGGGAACCTACAATGAGCAGTTCTTC	CASTKAGTYNEQFF
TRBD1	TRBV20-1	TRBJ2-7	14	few	TGCAGTGCTAGCGACAGGGGGAACTCCTACGAGCAGTACTTC	CSASDRGNSYEQYF
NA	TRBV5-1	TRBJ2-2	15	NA	TGCGCCAGCAGCTTGGATGTCGTGGGGACCGGGGAGCTGTTTTTT	CASSLDVVGTGELFF
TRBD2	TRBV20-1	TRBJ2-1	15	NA	TGCAGTGCTGACACAGGGACTAGCATTCGGAGTGAGCAGTTCTTC	CSADTGTSIRSEQFF
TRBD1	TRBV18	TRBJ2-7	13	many	TGTGCCAGCTCACCCGGGACAGGGGACGAGCAGTACTTC	CASSPGTGDEQYF
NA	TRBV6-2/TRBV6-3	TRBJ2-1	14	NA	TGTGCCAGCAGCTCTGCCCCCGGTTACAATGAGCAGTTCTTC	CASSSAPGYNEQFF
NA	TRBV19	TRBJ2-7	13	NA	TGTGCCAGTAGTCTAGACCGCTTATCGGAGCAGTACTTC	CASSLDRLSEQYF